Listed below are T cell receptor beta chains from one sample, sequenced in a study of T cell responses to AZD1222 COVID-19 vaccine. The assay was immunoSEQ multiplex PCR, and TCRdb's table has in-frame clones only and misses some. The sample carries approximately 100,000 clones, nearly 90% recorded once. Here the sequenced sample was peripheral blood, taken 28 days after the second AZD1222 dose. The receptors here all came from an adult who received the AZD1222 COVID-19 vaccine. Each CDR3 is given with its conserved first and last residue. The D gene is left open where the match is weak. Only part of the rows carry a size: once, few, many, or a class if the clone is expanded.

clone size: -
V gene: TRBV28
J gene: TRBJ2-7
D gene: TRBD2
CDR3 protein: CASAGLAGDYEQYF
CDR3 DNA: TGTGCCAGCGCTGGACTAGCGGGAGACTACGAGCAGTACTTC

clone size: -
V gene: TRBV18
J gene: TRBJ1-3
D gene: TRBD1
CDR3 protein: CASSPYWDSSILSGNTIYF
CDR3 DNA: TGTGCCAGCTCACCATACTGGGACAGTAGTATCCTCTCTGGAAACACCATATATTTT

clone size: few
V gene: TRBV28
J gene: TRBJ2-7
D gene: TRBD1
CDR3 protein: CASTPGTGYHEQYF
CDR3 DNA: TGTGCCAGCACCCCCGGGACAGGGTACCACGAGCAGTACTTC

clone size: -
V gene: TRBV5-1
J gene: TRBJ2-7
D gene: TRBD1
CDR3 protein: CASSPGQGVYEQYF
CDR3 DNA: TGCGCCAGCAGCCCCGGACAGGGTGTCTACGAGCAGTACTTC

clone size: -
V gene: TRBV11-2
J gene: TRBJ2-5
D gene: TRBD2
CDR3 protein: CASSLDVAGGRETQYF
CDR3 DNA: TGTGCCAGCAGCTTAGATGTAGCGGGAGGACGAGAGACCCAGTACTTC

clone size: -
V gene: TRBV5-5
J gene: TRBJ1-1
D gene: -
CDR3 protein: CASSLLGQKEAFF
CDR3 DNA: TGTGCCAGCAGCTTGCTGGGACAAAAAGAAGCTTTCTTT

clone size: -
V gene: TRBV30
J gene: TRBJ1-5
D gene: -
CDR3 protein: CAWMGGSNQPQHF
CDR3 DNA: TGTGCCTGGATGGGCGGGAGCAATCAGCCCCAGCATTTT

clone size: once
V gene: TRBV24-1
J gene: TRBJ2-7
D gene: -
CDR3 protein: CATRDEGWCEQYF
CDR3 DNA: TGTGCCACCAGGGATGAGGGGTGGTGCGAGCAGTACTTC

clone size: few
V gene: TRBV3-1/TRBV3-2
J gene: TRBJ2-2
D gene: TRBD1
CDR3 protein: CASSLRTGINTGELFF
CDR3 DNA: TGTGCCAGCAGCCTGAGGACAGGGATCAACACCGGGGAGCTGTTTTTT

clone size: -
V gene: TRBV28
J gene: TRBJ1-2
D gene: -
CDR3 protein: CASSPDSYGYTF
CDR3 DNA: TGTGCCAGCAGTCCGGACAGCTATGGCTACACCTTC

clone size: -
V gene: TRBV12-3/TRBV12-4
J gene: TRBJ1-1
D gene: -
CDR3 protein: CASSLRGVTEAFF
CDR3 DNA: TGTGCCAGCAGTTTACGGGGGGTCACTGAAGCTTTCTTT

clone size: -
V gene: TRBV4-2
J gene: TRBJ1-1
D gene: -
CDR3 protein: CASSQGYENTEAFF
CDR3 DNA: TGTGCCAGCAGCCAGGGGTATGAAAACACTGAAGCTTTCTTT

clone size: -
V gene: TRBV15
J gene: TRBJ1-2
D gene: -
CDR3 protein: CATSRDSQGYGYTF
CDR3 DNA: TGTGCCACCAGCAGAGATTCCCAAGGCTATGGCTACACCTTC

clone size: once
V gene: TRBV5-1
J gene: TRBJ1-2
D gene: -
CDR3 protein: CASSSKDLGGYTF
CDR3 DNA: TGCGCCAGCAGCTCTAAGGATTTGGGTGGCTACACCTTC

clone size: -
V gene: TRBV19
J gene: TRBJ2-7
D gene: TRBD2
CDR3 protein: CASSMTSGSYEQYF
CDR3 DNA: TGTGCCAGTAGTATGACTAGCGGGTCCTACGAGCAGTACTTC

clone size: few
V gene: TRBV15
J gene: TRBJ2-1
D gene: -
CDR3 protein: CATSTGSSYNEQFF
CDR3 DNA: TGTGCCACCAGCACGGGTAGTAGCTACAATGAGCAGTTCTTC

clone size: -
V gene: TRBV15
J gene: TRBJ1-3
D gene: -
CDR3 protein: CATSRARNSGNTIYF
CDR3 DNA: TGTGCCACCAGCAGAGCGAGGAATTCGGGAAACACCATATATTTT

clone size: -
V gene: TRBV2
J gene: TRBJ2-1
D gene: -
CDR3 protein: CASSDGYNEQFF
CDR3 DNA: TGTGCCAGCAGTGATGGCTACAATGAGCAGTTCTTC

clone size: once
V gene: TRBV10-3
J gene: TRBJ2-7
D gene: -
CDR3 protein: CAISANMDRKHYEQYF
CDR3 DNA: TGTGCCATCAGTGCAAATATGGACAGAAAACACTACGAGCAGTACTTC

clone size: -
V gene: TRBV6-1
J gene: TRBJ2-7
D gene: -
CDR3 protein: CASREVMGEEYF
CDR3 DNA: TGTGCCAGCAGAGAAGTTATGGGGGAAGAGTACTTC

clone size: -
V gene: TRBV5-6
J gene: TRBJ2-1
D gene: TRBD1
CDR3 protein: CASSLPRTGYNEQFF
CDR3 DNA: TGTGCCAGCAGCTTGCCAAGGACAGGGTACAATGAGCAGTTCTTC

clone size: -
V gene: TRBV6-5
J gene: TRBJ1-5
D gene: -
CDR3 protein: CASSYSGDRNQPQHF
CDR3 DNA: TGTGCCAGCAGTTACAGTGGCGACCGCAATCAGCCCCAGCATTTT

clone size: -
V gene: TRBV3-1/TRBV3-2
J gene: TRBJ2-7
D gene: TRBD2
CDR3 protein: CASSPSQEPGLAVFEQYF
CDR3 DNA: TGTGCCAGCAGCCCTTCCCAAGAGCCTGGACTAGCGGTCTTCGAGCAGTACTTC

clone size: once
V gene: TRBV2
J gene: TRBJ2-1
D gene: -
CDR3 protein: CASTTWNEQFF
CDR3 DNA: TGTGCCAGCACCACCTGGAATGAGCAGTTCTTC

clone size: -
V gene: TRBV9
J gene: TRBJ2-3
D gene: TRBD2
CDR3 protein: CASSPLAGGSTQYF
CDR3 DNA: TGTGCCAGCAGCCCTCTAGCGGGAGGGAGTACGCAGTATTTT

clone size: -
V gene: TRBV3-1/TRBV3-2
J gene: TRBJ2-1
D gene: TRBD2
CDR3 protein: CASSQVAHGAGSYEQFF
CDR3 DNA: TGTGCCAGCAGCCAAGTTGCCCATGGAGCGGGAAGCTATGAGCAGTTCTTC

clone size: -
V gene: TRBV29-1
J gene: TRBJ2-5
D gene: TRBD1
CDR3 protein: CSVGQGETQYF
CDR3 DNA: TGCAGCGTTGGACAGGGAGAGACCCAGTACTTC

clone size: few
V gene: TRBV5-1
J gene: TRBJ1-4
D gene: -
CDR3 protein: CASSPTKSTGDEKLFF
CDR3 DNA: TGCGCCAGCAGCCCGACTAAGAGCACGGGAGATGAAAAACTGTTTTTT

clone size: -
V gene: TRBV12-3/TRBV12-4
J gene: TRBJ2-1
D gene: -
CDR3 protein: CASSFDLQGEQFF
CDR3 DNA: TGTGCCAGCAGTTTTGACCTGCAAGGTGAGCAGTTCTTC

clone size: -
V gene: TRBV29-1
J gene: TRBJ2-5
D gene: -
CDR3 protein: CSVGRDIQETQYF
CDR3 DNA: TGCAGCGTGGGGAGGGACATCCAAGAGACCCAGTACTTC

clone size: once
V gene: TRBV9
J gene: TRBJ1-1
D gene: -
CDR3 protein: CASSAEFAGTEAFF
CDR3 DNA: TGTGCCAGCAGCGCGGAGTTCGCTGGCACTGAAGCTTTCTTT

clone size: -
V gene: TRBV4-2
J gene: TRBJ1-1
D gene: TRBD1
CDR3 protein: CASSQDRGGGSTEAFF
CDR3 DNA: TGTGCCAGCAGCCAAGATAGAGGGGGCGGGAGCACTGAAGCTTTCTTT

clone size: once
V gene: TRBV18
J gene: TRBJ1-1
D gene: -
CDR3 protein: CASTPLRGSPNTEAFF
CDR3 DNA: TGTGCCAGCACACCGTTAAGGGGCTCTCCGAACACTGAAGCTTTCTTT

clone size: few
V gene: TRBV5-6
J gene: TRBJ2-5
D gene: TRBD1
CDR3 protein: CASSWRAGTGKETQYF
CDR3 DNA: TGTGCCAGCAGCTGGAGGGCCGGGACAGGAAAAGAGACCCAGTACTTC

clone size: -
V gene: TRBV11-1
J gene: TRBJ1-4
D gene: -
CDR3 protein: CASSKMRATEKLFF
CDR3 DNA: TGTGCCAGCAGCAAGATGAGAGCTACGGAAAAACTGTTTTTT

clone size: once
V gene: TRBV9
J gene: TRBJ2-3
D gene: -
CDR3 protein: CASSFPGTDTQYF
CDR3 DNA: TGTGCCAGCAGCTTCCCGGGCACAGATACGCAGTATTTT

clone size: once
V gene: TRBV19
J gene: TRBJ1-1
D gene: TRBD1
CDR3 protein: CASSISGQTTEAFF
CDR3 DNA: TGTGCCAGTAGTATTTCGGGACAGACAACTGAAGCTTTCTTT

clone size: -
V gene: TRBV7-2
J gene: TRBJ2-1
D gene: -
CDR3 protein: CASTPGLGISEQFF
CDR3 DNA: TGTGCCAGCACTCCGGGACTGGGGATTAGTGAGCAGTTCTTC

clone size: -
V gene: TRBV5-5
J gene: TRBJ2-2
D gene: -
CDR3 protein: CASSLEGFTGELFF
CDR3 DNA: TGTGCCAGCAGCTTGGAGGGGTTCACCGGGGAGCTGTTTTTT

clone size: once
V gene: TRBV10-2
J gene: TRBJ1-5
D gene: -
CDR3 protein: CASSDWSQPQHF
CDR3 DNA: TGCGCCAGCAGTGATTGGTCCCAGCCCCAGCATTTT